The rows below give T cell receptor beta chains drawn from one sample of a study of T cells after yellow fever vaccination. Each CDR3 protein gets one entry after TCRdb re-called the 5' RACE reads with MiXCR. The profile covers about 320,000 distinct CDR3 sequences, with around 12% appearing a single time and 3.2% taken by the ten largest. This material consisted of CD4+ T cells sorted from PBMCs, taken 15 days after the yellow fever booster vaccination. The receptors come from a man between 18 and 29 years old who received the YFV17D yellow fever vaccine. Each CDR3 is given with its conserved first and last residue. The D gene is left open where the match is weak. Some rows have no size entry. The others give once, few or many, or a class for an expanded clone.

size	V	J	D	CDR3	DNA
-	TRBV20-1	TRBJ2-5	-	CSASSPLTSLETQYF	TGCAGTGCTAGTTCGCCGCTGACTAGTTTGGAGACCCAGTACTTC
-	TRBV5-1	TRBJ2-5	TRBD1	CASSLGQGWIGETQYF	TGCGCCAGCAGCTTGGGACAGGGGTGGATCGGGGAGACCCAGTACTTC
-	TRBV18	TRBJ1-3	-	CASSPTRGTGNTIYF	TGTGCCAGCTCACCAACCCGAGGGACTGGAAACACCATATATTTT
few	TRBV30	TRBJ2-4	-	CAWSVLGSAQGIQYF	TGTGCCTGGAGTGTACTAGGATCGGCCCAAGGCATTCAGTACTTC
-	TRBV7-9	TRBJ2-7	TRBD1	CASSLAIGTGEQYF	TGTGCCAGCAGCTTAGCGATAGGGACAGGGGAGCAGTACTTC
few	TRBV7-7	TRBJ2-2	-	CASSRTNTGELFF	TGTGCCAGCAGCCGGACAAACACCGGGGAGCTGTTTTTT
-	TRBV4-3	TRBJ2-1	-	CASSQDHWTQAGQFF	TGCGCCAGCAGCCAAGACCACTGGACGCAGGCGGGGCAGTTCTTC
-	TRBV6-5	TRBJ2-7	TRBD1	CASSGTVPYEQYF	TGTGCCAGCTCCGGGACAGTTCCTTACGAGCAGTACTTC
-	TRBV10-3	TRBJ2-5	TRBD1	CAISGPDRFGETQYF	TGTGCCATCAGTGGGCCGGACAGGTTCGGAGAGACCCAGTACTTC
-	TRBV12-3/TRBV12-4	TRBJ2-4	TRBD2	CASSRPTGGRAKNIQYF	TGTGCCAGCAGTCGTCCCACGGGGGGGCGCGCCAAAAACATTCAGTACTTC
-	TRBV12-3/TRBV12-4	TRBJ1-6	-	CASSLGRENSPLHF	TGTGCCAGCAGTTTAGGCAGGGAGAATTCACCCCTCCACTTT
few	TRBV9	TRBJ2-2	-	CASSVEGRMTTGELFF	TGTGCCAGCAGCGTAGAAGGCAGGATGACCACCGGGGAGCTGTTTTTT
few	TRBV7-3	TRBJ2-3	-	CASSPSSSDTQYF	TGTGCCAGCAGCCCGTCGAGTTCAGATACGCAGTATTTT
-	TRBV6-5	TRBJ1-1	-	CASSTPGVNTEAFF	TGTGCCAGCAGTACCCCAGGGGTCAACACTGAAGCTTTCTTT
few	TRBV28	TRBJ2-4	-	CASSSPASENIQYF	TGTGCCAGCAGTTCCCCAGCTAGCGAAAACATTCAGTACTTC
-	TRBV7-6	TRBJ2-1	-	CASSLVAGPPNEQFF	TGTGCCAGCAGCTTAGTTGCGGGCCCCCCCAATGAGCAGTTCTTC
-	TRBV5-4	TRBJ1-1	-	CASSWREGWTTEAFF	TGTGCCAGCAGCTGGAGGGAGGGATGGACCACTGAAGCTTTCTTT
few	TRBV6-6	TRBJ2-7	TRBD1	CASKSTGGGYEQYF	TGTGCCAGCAAATCGACAGGGGGAGGGTACGAGCAGTACTTC
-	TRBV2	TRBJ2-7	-	CASSPTSSGEQYF	TGTGCCAGCAGTCCGACCTCGAGCGGCGAGCAGTACTTC
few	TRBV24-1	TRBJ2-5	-	CATSDPTRGMETQYF	TGTGCCACCAGTGATCCCACCAGGGGAATGGAGACCCAGTACTTC
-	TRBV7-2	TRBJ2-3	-	CASRPGSASDTQYF	TGTGCCAGCAGGCCGGGGAGCGCTTCAGATACGCAGTATTTT
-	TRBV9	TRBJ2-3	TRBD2	CASSVRLRSSGDVDTQYF	TGTGCCAGCAGCGTACGCCTTCGCTCCAGCGGGGACGTAGATACGCAGTATTTT
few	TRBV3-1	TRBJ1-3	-	CASRVNSGNTIYF	TGTGCCAGCAGAGTGAACTCTGGAAACACCATATATTTT
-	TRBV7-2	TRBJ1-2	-	CASSLVYSLYGYTF	TGTGCCAGCAGCTTAGTATACAGCCTCTATGGCTACACCTTC
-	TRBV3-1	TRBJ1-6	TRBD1	CASSPPGTDNSPLHF	TGTGCCAGCAGCCCACCCGGGACAGATAATTCACCCCTCCACTTT
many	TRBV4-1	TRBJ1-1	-	CASSRRRDSNTEAFF	TGCGCCAGCAGCCGTAGAAGGGATTCGAACACTGAAGCTTTCTTT
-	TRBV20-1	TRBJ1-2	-	CSATRQKKRTANYGYTF	TGCAGTGCGACCCGACAGAAAAAAAGGACCGCTAACTATGGCTACACCTTC
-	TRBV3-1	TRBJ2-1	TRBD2	CASSQALAGGTNEQFF	TGTGCCAGCAGCCAAGCGCTAGCGGGGGGCACTAATGAGCAGTTCTTC
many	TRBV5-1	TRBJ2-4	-	CASSNGAIEAKNIQYF	TGCGCCAGCAGTAATGGGGCTATAGAAGCCAAAAACATTCAGTACTTC
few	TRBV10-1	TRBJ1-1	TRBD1	CASATGQGLSLLNTEAFF	TGCGCCAGTGCCACTGGACAGGGATTGAGCCTTCTGAACACTGAAGCTTTCTTT
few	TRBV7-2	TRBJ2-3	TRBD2	CASSPGGSAGTQYF	TGTGCCAGCAGCCCGGGAGGGTCAGCCGGCACGCAGTATTTT
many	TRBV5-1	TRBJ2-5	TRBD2	CASRPGLAGETQYF	TGTGCCAGCAGGCCGGGACTAGCGGGGGAGACCCAGTACTTC
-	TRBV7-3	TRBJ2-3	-	CASSLWGRAADTQYF	TGTGCCAGCAGCTTATGGGGAAGGGCCGCAGATACGCAGTATTTT
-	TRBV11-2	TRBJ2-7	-	CASSLVWGIGEQYF	TGTGCCAGCAGCTTAGTCTGGGGGATAGGCGAGCAGTACTTC
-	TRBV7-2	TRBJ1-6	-	CASSLTRDPEVSLHF	TGTGCCAGCAGCTTAACACGGGATCCGGAGGTTTCCCTCCACTTT
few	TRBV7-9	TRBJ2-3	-	CASSPPTAVSTDTQYF	TGTGCCAGCAGCCCCCCGACGGCTGTTAGCACAGATACGCAGTATTTT
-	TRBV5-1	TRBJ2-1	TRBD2	CASTLGLAGFGEQFF	TGCGCCAGCACCCTTGGACTAGCGGGGTTCGGTGAGCAGTTCTTC
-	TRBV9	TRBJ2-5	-	CASSVGDIQETQYF	TGTGCCAGCAGCGTAGGGGACATTCAAGAGACCCAGTACTTC
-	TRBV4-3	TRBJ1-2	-	CASSQERGARWSGYTF	TGCGCCAGCAGCCAAGAGAGGGGGGCAAGGTGGTCTGGCTACACCTTC
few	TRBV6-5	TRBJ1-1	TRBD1	CASSEFGQGDTEAFF	TGTGCCAGCAGTGAATTTGGACAGGGTGACACTGAAGCTTTCTTT
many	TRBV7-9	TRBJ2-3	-	CASSSAGTPVTDTQYF	TGTGCCAGCAGCTCGGCCGGGACACCTGTTACAGATACGCAGTATTTT
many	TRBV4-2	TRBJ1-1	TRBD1	CASSQDRSRGEAFF	TGTGCCAGCAGCCAAGATCGGAGCAGGGGGGAGGCTTTCTTT
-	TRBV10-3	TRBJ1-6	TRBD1	CAISEGQGRPPLHF	TGTGCCATCAGTGAGGGACAGGGAAGGCCACCCCTCCACTTT
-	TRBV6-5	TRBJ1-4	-	CASSYGQEGGKLFF	TGTGCCAGCAGTTACGGGCAAGAGGGCGGAAAACTGTTTTTT
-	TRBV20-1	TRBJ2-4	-	CSARVPAKNIQYF	TGCAGTGCTAGAGTCCCAGCCAAAAACATTCAGTACTTC
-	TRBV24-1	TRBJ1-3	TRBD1	CASFGTAVSGNTIYF	TGTGCCTCCTTCGGGACAGCCGTCTCTGGAAACACCATATATTTT
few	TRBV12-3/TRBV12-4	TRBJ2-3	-	CASSLYSMADTQYF	TGTGCCAGCAGTTTGTATTCTATGGCAGATACGCAGTATTTT
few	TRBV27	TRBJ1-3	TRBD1	CASGTGGGRNTIYF	TGTGCCAGCGGGACAGGGGGCGGAAGAAACACCATATATTTT
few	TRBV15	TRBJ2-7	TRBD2	CATSRGGLESYEQYF	TGTGCCACCAGCAGAGGGGGACTAGAGTCCTACGAGCAGTACTTC
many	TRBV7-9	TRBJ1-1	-	CASSLSDTEAFF	TGTGCCAGCAGCTTAAGTGACACTGAAGCTTTCTTT
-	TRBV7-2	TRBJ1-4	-	CASSVQVREKLFF	TGTGCCAGCAGCGTACAGGTGCGCGAAAAACTGTTTTTT
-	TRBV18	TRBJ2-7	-	CASSPTRDYEQYF	TGTGCCAGCTCACCGACCAGGGATTACGAGCAGTACTTC
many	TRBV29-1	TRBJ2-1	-	CSVAGSSYNEQFF	TGCAGCGTTGCAGGGAGCTCCTACAATGAGCAGTTCTTC
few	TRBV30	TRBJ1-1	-	CAWSLNRVTEAFF	TGTGCCTGGAGTCTAAACAGGGTCACTGAAGCTTTCTTT
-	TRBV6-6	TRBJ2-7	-	CATGNGGANEQYF	TGTGCCACCGGCAATGGCGGGGCCAACGAGCAGTACTTC